The rows below give T cell receptor beta chains drawn from one sample of a study of blood T cell repertoires in COVID-19. The assay was immunoSEQ multiplex PCR, and TCRdb's table has in-frame clones only and misses some. Seen here are 140,000 to 150,000 clones, roughly 86% observed once, and the top ten hold about 3.4%. The sequenced sample was PBMCs or T cells enriched from blood (not recorded which). The receptors originated from a woman in her forties or fifties with acute COVID-19. Both conserved end residues are part of each CDR3. A D gene is named only where the DNA matches it firmly. The size of a clone is reported for some rows only, either as once, few or many, or as a class for expanded clones.

clone_size: NA; v_call: TRBV6-5; d_call: TRBD2; j_call: TRBJ2-1; cdr3_nt: TGTGCCACGGTATGGCTAGCGGGAGGGAACAATGAGCAGTTCTTC; cdr3_aa: CATVWLAGGNNEQFF
clone_size: NA; v_call: TRBV6-1; d_call: NA; j_call: TRBJ1-1; cdr3_nt: TGTGCCAGCAGTGAAGCGGGAGACTTGAACACTGAAGCTTTCTTT; cdr3_aa: CASSEAGDLNTEAFF
clone_size: NA; v_call: TRBV5-8; d_call: NA; j_call: TRBJ2-3; cdr3_nt: TGTGCCAGCAGCTTGCAAGGCGGTACGCAGTATTTT; cdr3_aa: CASSLQGGTQYF
clone_size: once; v_call: TRBV3-1/TRBV3-2; d_call: TRBD1; j_call: TRBJ1-2; cdr3_nt: TGTGCCAGCAGCCAAGGGAGTTGGTCAGGGGGCAACGGCTACACCTTC; cdr3_aa: CASSQGSWSGGNGYTF
clone_size: NA; v_call: TRBV2; d_call: TRBD2; j_call: TRBJ2-5; cdr3_nt: TGTGCCAGCAGTGAATTAGCGGGAGGGAGGGAGACCCAGTACTTC; cdr3_aa: CASSELAGGRETQYF
clone_size: once; v_call: TRBV30; d_call: TRBD1; j_call: TRBJ2-1; cdr3_nt: TGTGCCTGGAGTCCCCCGGGACAGGGAGATGAGCAGTTCTTC; cdr3_aa: CAWSPPGQGDEQFF
clone_size: NA; v_call: TRBV6-2/TRBV6-3; d_call: NA; j_call: TRBJ2-5; cdr3_nt: TGTGCCAGCAGCTCAGCCCTTAGAGGGACCCAGTACTTC; cdr3_aa: CASSSALRGTQYF
clone_size: NA; v_call: TRBV16; d_call: TRBD1; j_call: TRBJ2-7; cdr3_nt: TGTGCCAGCAGAAACAGGGGGCTCGACTACGAGCAGTACTTC; cdr3_aa: CASRNRGLDYEQYF
clone_size: NA; v_call: TRBV12-3/TRBV12-4; d_call: NA; j_call: TRBJ2-1; cdr3_nt: TGTGCCAGCACTACCTACTCCTACAATGAGCAGTTCTTC; cdr3_aa: CASTTYSYNEQFF
clone_size: NA; v_call: TRBV4-1; d_call: TRBD2; j_call: TRBJ2-1; cdr3_nt: TGCGCCAGCAGCCAAAGGAGGACTAGCAATGAGCAGTTCTTC; cdr3_aa: CASSQRRTSNEQFF
clone_size: NA; v_call: TRBV6-1; d_call: NA; j_call: TRBJ1-1; cdr3_nt: TGTGCCAGCAGTGAAGTGTCATCCACTGAAGCTTTCTTT; cdr3_aa: CASSEVSSTEAFF
clone_size: NA; v_call: TRBV19; d_call: NA; j_call: TRBJ1-1; cdr3_nt: TGTGCCACCGCCACCCCACAGGGAGTGAACACTGAAGCTTTCTTT; cdr3_aa: CATATPQGVNTEAFF
clone_size: NA; v_call: TRBV6-5; d_call: NA; j_call: TRBJ2-7; cdr3_nt: TGTGCCAGCAGTTTCGCCTACGAGCAGTACTTC; cdr3_aa: CASSFAYEQYF
clone_size: once; v_call: TRBV10-3; d_call: TRBD1; j_call: TRBJ2-3; cdr3_nt: TGTGCCATCAGTAGGGACAGAGAAGATACGCAGTATTTT; cdr3_aa: CAISRDREDTQYF
clone_size: NA; v_call: TRBV7-2; d_call: TRBD2; j_call: TRBJ2-7; cdr3_nt: TGTGCCAGCAGTCAAACGTCGGGACTAGGAGACTACGAGCAGTACTTC; cdr3_aa: CASSQTSGLGDYEQYF
clone_size: NA; v_call: TRBV11-3; d_call: TRBD2; j_call: TRBJ2-1; cdr3_nt: TGTGCCAGCAGCTTAGATACGAGCGGGACTGCCTACAATGAGCAGTTCTTC; cdr3_aa: CASSLDTSGTAYNEQFF
clone_size: once; v_call: TRBV5-1; d_call: NA; j_call: TRBJ1-2; cdr3_nt: TGCGCCAGCAGCGTCGGACCCGGGGGATCGGATGGCTACACCTTC; cdr3_aa: CASSVGPGGSDGYTF
clone_size: once; v_call: TRBV29-1; d_call: NA; j_call: TRBJ2-3; cdr3_nt: TGCAGCGTTGCTCGGTCCGGGAGCACAGATACGCAGTATTTT; cdr3_aa: CSVARSGSTDTQYF
clone_size: NA; v_call: TRBV27; d_call: TRBD1; j_call: TRBJ1-1; cdr3_nt: TGTGCCAGCAGCTACAGGGGCTTGAACACTGAAGCTTTCTTT; cdr3_aa: CASSYRGLNTEAFF
clone_size: NA; v_call: TRBV7-9; d_call: TRBD1; j_call: TRBJ2-1; cdr3_nt: TGTGCCAGCAGCCGAGACAGGGGGCGAGTTTCCAATGAGCAGTTCTTC; cdr3_aa: CASSRDRGRVSNEQFF
clone_size: NA; v_call: TRBV4-1; d_call: NA; j_call: TRBJ1-1; cdr3_nt: TGCGCCAGCAGCCTAGACAGAAATCTCGACACTGAAGCTTTCTTT; cdr3_aa: CASSLDRNLDTEAFF
clone_size: NA; v_call: TRBV4-1; d_call: TRBD2; j_call: TRBJ2-1; cdr3_nt: TGCGCCAGCAGCCAGGGTGCTAGCGGGAGCTCCTACAATGAGCAGTTCTTC; cdr3_aa: CASSQGASGSSYNEQFF
clone_size: once; v_call: TRBV7-6; d_call: TRBD1; j_call: TRBJ2-3; cdr3_nt: TGTGCCAGCAGCTTAGGCCGACCGGGACAGACCACAGATACGCAGTATTTT; cdr3_aa: CASSLGRPGQTTDTQYF
clone_size: NA; v_call: TRBV30; d_call: NA; j_call: TRBJ2-3; cdr3_nt: TGTGCCTGGAGTGTACCGAGTGGAGATACGCAGTATTTT; cdr3_aa: CAWSVPSGDTQYF
clone_size: few; v_call: TRBV7-9; d_call: TRBD1; j_call: TRBJ1-2; cdr3_nt: TGTGCCAGCAGCTTCGACAGGGACTATGGCTACACCTTC; cdr3_aa: CASSFDRDYGYTF
clone_size: NA; v_call: TRBV27; d_call: NA; j_call: TRBJ1-2; cdr3_nt: TGTGCCAGCAGATTCACCGGGTGGGGAGATGGCTACACCTTC; cdr3_aa: CASRFTGWGDGYTF
clone_size: NA; v_call: TRBV7-2; d_call: TRBD2; j_call: TRBJ2-1; cdr3_nt: TGTGCCAGCAGCTTAGTACTAGCGGCAACTGAGCAGTTCTTC; cdr3_aa: CASSLVLAATEQFF
clone_size: NA; v_call: TRBV2; d_call: TRBD1; j_call: TRBJ2-1; cdr3_nt: TGTGCCAGCAGTGAAGAGGGACAGGTCTACAATGAGCAGTTCTTC; cdr3_aa: CASSEEGQVYNEQFF
clone_size: NA; v_call: TRBV27; d_call: TRBD1; j_call: TRBJ1-2; cdr3_nt: TGTGCCAGCAGTCCGACAGGGGGTTATGGCTACACCTTC; cdr3_aa: CASSPTGGYGYTF
clone_size: NA; v_call: TRBV3-1/TRBV3-2; d_call: TRBD1; j_call: TRBJ2-2; cdr3_nt: TGTGCCAGCAGCCAAGAAGTACAGGGGGCGATGGACACCGGGGAGCTGTTTTTT; cdr3_aa: CASSQEVQGAMDTGELFF
clone_size: NA; v_call: TRBV7-2; d_call: TRBD1; j_call: TRBJ1-4; cdr3_nt: TGTGCCAGCAGCCATTTAAGTGGGACAGGAGGCGAAAAACTGTTTTTT; cdr3_aa: CASSHLSGTGGEKLFF
clone_size: NA; v_call: TRBV5-1; d_call: NA; j_call: TRBJ1-1; cdr3_nt: TGCGCCAGCAGCTTCCGGTTGAACACTGAAGCTTTCTTT; cdr3_aa: CASSFRLNTEAFF
clone_size: NA; v_call: TRBV7-8; d_call: NA; j_call: TRBJ2-7; cdr3_nt: TGTGCCAGCAGCCGTTTGGGCGTGGAGCAGTACTTC; cdr3_aa: CASSRLGVEQYF
clone_size: NA; v_call: TRBV10-3; d_call: NA; j_call: TRBJ1-5; cdr3_nt: TGTGCCACCCGACTGGGGGAGGATCAGCCCCAGCATTTT; cdr3_aa: CATRLGEDQPQHF
clone_size: few; v_call: TRBV24-1; d_call: TRBD1; j_call: TRBJ2-1; cdr3_nt: TGTGCCACCAGTGATCCCATCAGGGGGAAGCAGTTCTTC; cdr3_aa: CATSDPIRGKQFF
clone_size: few; v_call: TRBV7-9; d_call: NA; j_call: TRBJ2-7; cdr3_nt: TGTGCCAGCCGAATGGAAGGGAGCCTCTACGAGCAGTACTTC; cdr3_aa: CASRMEGSLYEQYF
clone_size: NA; v_call: TRBV29-1; d_call: NA; j_call: TRBJ2-7; cdr3_nt: TGCAGCGCCCGTTGGACATCCTACGAGCAGTACTTC; cdr3_aa: CSARWTSYEQYF
clone_size: NA; v_call: TRBV7-6; d_call: NA; j_call: TRBJ2-1; cdr3_nt: TGTGCCAGCAGCTTACCACCGAGCTCCTACAATGAGCAGTTCTTC; cdr3_aa: CASSLPPSSYNEQFF
clone_size: NA; v_call: TRBV12-3/TRBV12-4; d_call: TRBD1; j_call: TRBJ2-5; cdr3_nt: TGTGCCAGTGTGGGACAGGGCTTGGAGACCCAGTACTTC; cdr3_aa: CASVGQGLETQYF
clone_size: NA; v_call: TRBV14; d_call: NA; j_call: TRBJ2-4; cdr3_nt: TGTGCCAGCAGCCAAAACGGTGCTCAGTACTTC; cdr3_aa: CASSQNGAQYF
clone_size: NA; v_call: TRBV19; d_call: NA; j_call: TRBJ1-1; cdr3_nt: TGTGCCAGTAGTTTGGGGCCCACTGAAGCTTTCTTT; cdr3_aa: CASSLGPTEAFF
clone_size: NA; v_call: TRBV9; d_call: NA; j_call: TRBJ2-7; cdr3_nt: TGTGCCAGCAGCGTAGACAGGACCCCTCGGGAGCAGTACTTC; cdr3_aa: CASSVDRTPREQYF
clone_size: NA; v_call: TRBV3-1/TRBV3-2; d_call: TRBD1; j_call: TRBJ2-7; cdr3_nt: TGTGCCAGCAGCCAACCTTCTTCCAGGGGGTACGAGCAGTACTTC; cdr3_aa: CASSQPSSRGYEQYF
clone_size: NA; v_call: TRBV28; d_call: TRBD1; j_call: TRBJ1-2; cdr3_nt: TGTGCCAGCAGTTCAGGGGGACAGGGCGAATCTGGCTACACCTTC; cdr3_aa: CASSSGGQGESGYTF
clone_size: NA; v_call: TRBV9; d_call: NA; j_call: TRBJ1-2; cdr3_nt: TGTGCCAGCAGCGTAGTTCCCCAGGACTATGGCTACACCTTC; cdr3_aa: CASSVVPQDYGYTF
clone_size: NA; v_call: TRBV14; d_call: NA; j_call: TRBJ2-6; cdr3_nt: TGTGCCAGCAGCCAATCCGGTACGGCCAACGTCCTGACTTTC; cdr3_aa: CASSQSGTANVLTF
clone_size: NA; v_call: TRBV19; d_call: NA; j_call: TRBJ1-5; cdr3_nt: TGTGCCAGTAGTATCGCCAGGGCCAATCAGCCCCAGCATTTT; cdr3_aa: CASSIARANQPQHF
clone_size: NA; v_call: TRBV15; d_call: TRBD1; j_call: TRBJ1-2; cdr3_nt: TGTGCCACCAGCAGAGAAGGAGGGGGCAGGCGCGGTGGCTACACCTTC; cdr3_aa: CATSREGGGRRGGYTF
clone_size: NA; v_call: TRBV7-2; d_call: NA; j_call: TRBJ1-5; cdr3_nt: TGTGCCAGCAGCTTAGGGAGTGGGACGGGAGGCCAGCATTTT; cdr3_aa: CASSLGSGTGGQHF
clone_size: NA; v_call: TRBV19; d_call: TRBD1; j_call: TRBJ1-1; cdr3_nt: TGTGCCAGTAGGGATGACAGGGGATGGAACACTGAAGCTTTCTTT; cdr3_aa: CASRDDRGWNTEAFF
clone_size: NA; v_call: TRBV7-9; d_call: NA; j_call: TRBJ1-2; cdr3_nt: TGTGCCAGCAGCCTCTCCGGGTCCTCTCGATCCGGCTACACCTTC; cdr3_aa: CASSLSGSSRSGYTF
clone_size: NA; v_call: TRBV19; d_call: TRBD1; j_call: TRBJ2-1; cdr3_nt: TGTGCCAGTGGAGGACAGGCTGGGGGATTGGAGTTCTTC; cdr3_aa: CASGGQAGGLEFF
clone_size: medium-sized; v_call: TRBV10-1; d_call: TRBD1; j_call: TRBJ2-1; cdr3_nt: TGCGCCAGAAGACAGGGCCGTGACAATGAGCAGTTCTTC; cdr3_aa: CARRQGRDNEQFF
clone_size: once; v_call: TRBV10-2; d_call: TRBD2; j_call: TRBJ2-1; cdr3_nt: TGCGCCAGTCTAGAGCGGGAGAGAAATGAGCAGTTCTTC; cdr3_aa: CASLERERNEQFF
clone_size: few; v_call: TRBV4-1; d_call: NA; j_call: TRBJ1-2; cdr3_nt: TGCGCCAGCAGCCAAGGGGGAGGGTCGAACTATGGCTACACCTTC; cdr3_aa: CASSQGGGSNYGYTF
clone_size: NA; v_call: TRBV19; d_call: TRBD1; j_call: TRBJ1-4; cdr3_nt: TGTGCCAGTAGTGCTCAGGGGGCGATTAATGAAAAACTGTTTTTT; cdr3_aa: CASSAQGAINEKLFF
clone_size: NA; v_call: TRBV3-1/TRBV3-2; d_call: NA; j_call: TRBJ1-2; cdr3_nt: TGTGCCAGCAGCCTTGGCGGGGGTGGCTACACCTTC; cdr3_aa: CASSLGGGGYTF
clone_size: NA; v_call: TRBV27; d_call: NA; j_call: TRBJ1-4; cdr3_nt: TGTGCCAGCAGTCCCAGGGAAGGGGAAAAACTGTTTTTT; cdr3_aa: CASSPREGEKLFF
clone_size: NA; v_call: TRBV24-1; d_call: TRBD1; j_call: TRBJ1-4; cdr3_nt: TGTGCCACCAGTGATGGGGGACAGGGGGGTGAAAAACTGTTTTTT; cdr3_aa: CATSDGGQGGEKLFF
clone_size: NA; v_call: TRBV15; d_call: TRBD2; j_call: TRBJ2-3; cdr3_nt: TGTGCCACCAGCACTCAGCTCGGCGGGAGATCCCGGCAGACGCAGTATTTT; cdr3_aa: CATSTQLGGRSRQTQYF